This T cell receptor (beta chain) was sequenced during a study of CD8+ T cells in alopecia areata. Trimming cost V 1 base and J 0 bases, with 5 bases left between them. The CDR3 is made up of 13 amino acids. Germline values: CDR1 SGHRS, CDR2 YFSETQ. Extracted RNA was reverse transcribed into cDNA, the sequencing template. Libraries were prepared by immunoSEQ multiplex PCR; TCRdb keeps only in-frame clonotypes and omits some of them. In the table there are around 140,000 clones, about 89% of which are singletons. As regards this clone: This sample includes further DNA sequences coding for the same CDR3.

The V call is TRBV5-1, the J call TRBJ2-7; D ambiguous. This sample comprised CD8+ T cells sorted from blood, obtained at week 0. The source is a human donor with alopecia areata. The CDR3, as DNA: TGCGCCAGCAGCTTGACCAGCTCCTACGAGCAGTACTTC. This sequence encodes CASSLTSSYEQYF.